The next 20 T cell receptor beta chains were all read from a single sample in a study of Graves' ophthalmopathy and Graves' hyperthyroidism. Researchers took RNA transcripts and amplified TCR beta CDR3 regions from them. A first-round RT-PCR used HTBI primers, followed by a second-round multiplex PCR. In TCRdb, the multiplex PCR reads were re-called with MiXCR into one record per CDR3 protein. Of roughly 300,000 distinct CDR3 sequences detected, 15% to 20% appear once; the ten largest clones hold about 12%. Sequenced sample: peripheral blood. These receptors all stem from an adult man with Graves' ophthalmopathy.

This clonotype was detected many times. The chain recombines TRBV20-1 with TRBJ2-7, with a tentative D call TRBD1 (5 bases). Germline V gene data show CDR1 as DFQATT and CDR2 as SNEGSKA (reference sequence). This CDR3 comprises 17 residues. Trimming took off 0 bases at V and 1 base at J, with 19 bases between the two ends. CDR3 DNA sequence: TGCAGTGCTAGAGATTCAGGGATGGTGATGGGTTCCTACGAGCAGTACTTC. This codes for CSARDSGMVMGSYEQYF.

About this clonotype: A much larger clone sits a single nucleotide away, making a read error possible. This rearrangement joins TRBV7-2 to TRBJ1-1, with a tentative D call TRBD1 (6 bases). The CDR3 sequence is 15 residues long. The germline V gene encodes CDR1 SGHTA and CDR2 FQGNSA. The CDR3 bases are TGTGTCAGCAGCTGGGGGGCAGGGACGAACACTGAAGCTTTCTTT. Encoded protein: CVSSWGAGTNTEAFF.

The chain is built from TRBV28 and TRBJ1-5; D is undetermined. Per the germline V gene, CDR1 is MDHEN and CDR2 is SYDVKM. Trimming took off 2 bases at V and 0 bases at J, with 11 bases between the two ends. The CDR3 runs 16 residues. The CDR3 is CASSLTGTRSNQPQHF. The CDR3 coding sequence is TGTGCCAGCAGTTTAACGGGCACTCGTAGCAATCAGCCCCAGCATTTT.

The sample holds many counts of this clonotype. The CDR3: CASSLLGGSYEQYF. Written as DNA, the CDR3 is TGTGCCAGCAGTTTATTGGGCGGCTCCTACGAGCAGTACTTC. The chain is built from TRBV12-3 or TRBV12-4 and TRBJ2-7; D gene uncertain. This CDR3 has 14 amino acids. Trimming took off 2 bases at V and 0 bases at J, with 8 bases between the two ends.

This chain uses TRBV6-2 or TRBV6-3 with TRBJ1-1; 8 bases align to TRBD1. Trimming at V came to 7 bases and at J to 0 bases, leaving 7 bases not matched to a gene. The CDR3 length is 15 residues. The V gene's germline CDR1 is MNHEY and CDR2 SVGEGT. The CDR3 sequence is CASTETGALNTEAFF. The CDR3 DNA reads as TGTGCCAGCACCGAGACAGGGGCTCTGAACACTGAAGCTTTCTTT.

This clonotype showed up just a few times. V usage is TRBV11-2 and J usage is TRBJ2-2; TRBD1 might be the D (6 bases). The length of the CDR3 is 14 residues. Trimming pared 4 bases from V and 7 bases from J, leaving 13 bases between. Germline V gene lookup returns CDR1 SGHAT and CDR2 FQNNGV. The CDR3 is CASSYRVSDGELFF. The CDR3 nucleotides are TGTGCCAGCAGCTACAGGGTTTCCGACGGGGAGCTGTTTTTT.

This clonotype was detected many times. The V call is TRBV10-3, the J call TRBJ2-5; 7 bases line up with TRBD1. Per the germline V gene, CDR1 is ENHRY and CDR2 is SYGVKD. V was clipped by 6 bases and J by 1 base; unmatched bases: 2. The CDR3 length is 13 residues. CDR3 in amino acids: CAIRGDSQETQYF. CDR3 DNA sequence: TGTGCCATCAGAGGGGACAGCCAAGAGACCCAGTACTTC.

There are a few counts of this clonotype. The chain recombines TRBV20-1 with TRBJ1-1, with D hard to call. Germline V lookup: CDR1 DFQATT, CDR2 SNEGSKA (reference sequence). Trimming took 3 bases from V and 2 from J, leaving 10 bases between them. The length of the CDR3 is 13 residues. In DNA form, the CDR3 reads TGCAGTGCTAGCGTACGTCCTAACACTGAAGCTTTCTTT. It specifies CSASVRPNTEAFF.

This clonotype was counted at least ten times. The chain employs TRBV6-1 and TRBJ2-7, with D maybe TRBD1 (7 bases). The germline V gene encodes CDR1 MNHNS and CDR2 SASEGT. This CDR3 has 12 amino acids. Deletions cut 11 bases from V and 3 bases from J, with 14 bases between. CDR3 in amino acids: CAGGTVSYEQYF. DNA for the CDR3: TGTGCCGGAGGGACAGTCAGCTACGAGCAGTACTTC.

This clonotype was found many times. This chain links TRBV6-5 with TRBJ1-2; no definite D call. Germline lookup yields CDR1 MNHEY and CDR2 SVGAGI. The CDR3 loop spans 12 amino acids. Trimming took 2 bases from V and 8 from J, leaving 9 bases between them. The CDR3 sequence: CASSYEGDGYTF. CDR3 DNA: TGTGCCAGCAGTTACGAGGGAGACGGCTACACCTTC.

This clonotype was observed many times. The rearrangement joins TRBV4-1 to TRBJ2-4; 7 positions agree with TRBD1. Trimming removed 4 bases from V and 1 base from J; junction bases left unmatched: 7. Germline V lookup: CDR1 MGHRA, CDR2 YSYEKL. The CDR3 has 16 residues. The CDR3: CASSLRTGGAKNIQYF. For the CDR3, the DNA is TGCGCCAGCAGCCTCAGGACAGGCGGGGCCAAAAACATTCAGTACTTC.

This clonotype has at least ten counts. The chain uses TRBV30 and TRBJ2-3; D unresolved. The CDR3 length is 12 residues. The germline V and J ends were trimmed by 0 bases and 3 bases, with 4 bases remaining between them. CDR1 is GTSNPN and CDR2 is SVGIG in the germline V gene (reference sequence). CDR3 region: CAWSVGTDTQYF. CDR3 coding DNA: TGTGCCTGGAGTGTTGGGACAGATACGCAGTATTTT.

The V and J genes are TRBV6-5 and TRBJ2-7; D is unresolved. This CDR3 spans 13 amino acids. The germline V gene encodes CDR1 MNHEY and CDR2 SVGAGI. The V end lost 2 bases, the J end lost 6 bases, and 11 bases lay between the germline ends. The CDR3 sequence is CASSYIRSSEQYF. The DNA of the CDR3 is TGTGCCAGCAGTTACATCAGGAGCAGCGAGCAGTACTTC.

This clonotype has ten or more counts. The V gene is TRBV20-1, the J gene TRBJ2-7, with 7 positions matching TRBD2. The CDR3 has 14 residues. The V gene end was trimmed by 3 bases and the J gene end by 3 bases; junction bases not matched to a gene: 8. Germline assignment: CDR1 DFQATT and CDR2 SNEGSKA (reference sequence). This chain's CDR3 is CSARSSGEDYEQYF. CDR3 bases: TGCAGTGCTAGGTCTAGCGGAGAAGACTACGAGCAGTACTTC.

This clonotype has ten or more counts. The CDR3 sequence: CASSPIGASGYTF. CDR3 nucleotide sequence: TGTGCCAGCAGCCCGATTGGGGCCTCTGGCTACACCTTC. This chain connects TRBV14 to TRBJ1-2, with D possibly being TRBD1 (5 bases). The CDR3 is made up of 13 amino acids. The V gene lost 4 bases and the J gene lost 7 bases, with 13 bases spanning the gap. Germline V lookup: CDR1 SGHDN, CDR2 FVKESK.

This clonotype was counted ten times or more. This rearrangement joins TRBV11-2 to TRBJ1-5, with D uncertain. From germline, CDR1 is SGHAT and CDR2 FQNNGV. The CDR3 totals 13 residues. Trimming took 1 base from V and 9 from J, leaving 10 bases between them. The CDR3: CASSLGAGWPQHF. As DNA, the CDR3 is TGTGCCAGCAGCTTAGGGGCGGGTTGGCCCCAGCATTTT.

This clonotype was detected ten times or more. J is TRBJ2-7 and V is TRBV18; D unclear. V shed 0 bases and J shed 5 bases, with 11 bases lying between them. This CDR3 region has 14 residues. Germline loops: CDR1 KGHSH, CDR2 LQKENI. The CDR3, as DNA: TGTGCCAGCTCACCACCGGTGCGTAGGGACGAGCAGTACTTC. It is translated as CASSPPVRRDEQYF.

This clonotype was seen many times. V and J are TRBV6-2 or TRBV6-3 and TRBJ1-1, with 7 positions matching TRBD1. The V gene end was trimmed by 6 bases and the J gene end by 4 bases; junction bases not matched to a gene: 20. CDR1 and CDR2 from the germline V gene are MNHEY and SVGEGT. This CDR3 is built from 18 residues. As DNA, the CDR3 is TGTGCCAGCAGCCTAAGGCGAAGTACTTACAGGGGATCCACTGAAGCTTTCTTT. Its protein product is CASSLRRSTYRGSTEAFF.

This clonotype was seen ten or more times. This chain connects TRBV20-1 to TRBJ1-2, with D possibly matching TRBD1 (6 bases). The CDR3 consists of 15 residues. Germline V CDR1 and CDR2: DFQATT, SNEGSKA (reference sequence). The V end was cut by 0 bases, the J end by 3 bases, with 14 bases between. CDR3 coding DNA: TGCAGTGCTAGAGATCTTGGGGGCGCGGACTATGGCTACACCTTC. Translated: CSARDLGGADYGYTF.

This clonotype was detected many times. This chain connects TRBV5-1 to TRBJ2-7, with D hard to call. With 3 bases removed from V and 4 bases from J, the gap between germline ends came to 17 bases. The germline V gene has CDR1 SGHRS and CDR2 YFSETQ. CDR3 length: 15 amino acids. The CDR3 reads CASSSFPASSYEQYF. The CDR3 DNA sequence: TGCGCCAGCAGCTCCTTCCCCGCATCATCTTACGAGCAGTACTTC. Based on the CDR3 plus reference TRBV5-1 and TRBJ2-7, the full variable domain is KAGVTQTPRYLIKTRGQQVTLSCSPISGHRSVSWYQQTPGQGLQFLFEYFSETQRNKGNFPGRFSGRQFSNSRSEMNVSTLELGDSALYLCASSSFPASSYEQYFGPGTRLTVT.